The 3 T cell receptor beta chains listed next were all sequenced from one sample in a study of human T cells and chemical hapten exposure. Regarding time point: patch test 2, 6 weeks after DPC sensitization. Treatment of the sample: therapeutic diphenylcyclopropenone sensitization with weekly scalp DPC. TCRdb processed the RACE reads anew with MiXCR; each CDR3 protein has one entry. Of about 54,000 distinct CDR3 sequences in the sample, 9.5% to 10% were seen once. The sample was whole blood, taken in connection with sensitization to the hapten diphenylcyclopropenone (DPC). The receptors were gathered from a woman aged 50 to 60 with alopecia areata. Some clones in this sample may be carry-over from other donors' samples.

This clonotype was observed a few times. The chain recombines TRBV19 with TRBJ1-5; D may be TRBD1 (6 bases). Germline CDR1 is LNHDA and CDR2 is SQIVND (reference sequence). V lost 6 bases and J lost 0, with 12 bases in between. CDR3 length equals 15 residues. The CDR3 loop reads CASSKDRASNQPQHF. The DNA of the CDR3 is TGTGCCAGTAGCAAGGACAGAGCTAGCAATCAGCCCCAGCATTTT. The full variable domain, with the rest looked up from reference TRBV19 and TRBJ1-5, is DGGITQSPKYLFRKEGQNVTLSCEQNLNHDAMYWYRQDPGQGLRLIYYSQIVNDFQKGDIAEGYSVSREKKESFPLTVTSAQKNPTAFYLCASSKDRASNQPQHFGDGTRLSIL.

The chain employs TRBV7-8 and TRBJ2-7; 7 positions agree with TRBD2. This CDR3 is 13 amino acids long. J was trimmed by 7 bases and V by 4 bases; bases with no gene match: 7. CDR1 is SGHVS and CDR2 is FQNEAQ in the germline V gene. The chain's CDR3 is CASSSTPAGEQYF. The CDR3, as DNA: TGTGCCAGCAGCTCGACCCCAGCGGGGGAGCAGTACTTC.

This clonotype was seen more than once but under ten times. This chain joins TRBV18 and TRBJ2-6; no definite D call. This CDR3 comprises 15 residues. Trimming removed 0 bases from V and 0 bases from J, with 3 bases in between. CDR1 is KGHSH and CDR2 is LQKENI in the germline V gene. CDR3 protein: CASSPPSSGANVLTF. CDR3 coding DNA: TGTGCCAGCTCACCACCGAGCTCTGGGGCCAACGTCCTGACTTTC.